The 22 T cell receptor beta chains below come from one sample, sequenced in a study of T cell responses to AZD1222 COVID-19 vaccine. Clones were sequenced by immunoSEQ multiplex PCR, and TCRdb holds only the in-frame ones, with some missing. Of more than 150,000 clones listed, 85% to 90% were seen once; the top ten hold about 6%. This material consisted of peripheral blood, taken on day 0 of AZD1222 vaccination. These TCRs come from an adult in good health.

The genes are TRBV5-6 and TRBJ1-2; unclear D gene. The CDR3 loop spans 14 amino acids. Trimming removed 0 bases from V and 5 bases from J, with 11 bases in between. Germline assignment: CDR1 SGHDT and CDR2 YYEEEE. DNA of the CDR3: TGTGCCAGCAGCTTGGGCAGCGGAGGTTATGGCTACACCTTC. Translation: CASSLGSGGYGYTF. Based on the CDR3 plus reference TRBV5-6 and TRBJ1-2, the full variable domain is DAGVTQSPTHLIKTRGQQVTLRCSPKSGHDTVSWYQQALGQGPQFIFQYYEEEERQRGNFPDRFSGHQFPNYSSELNVNALLLGDSALYLCASSLGSGGYGYTFGSGTRLTVV.

In this sample, this clone turned up once. J is TRBJ1-2 and V is TRBV28; TRBD1 aligns across 8 bases. Unmatched junction bases numbered 4, after V lost 6 bases and J lost 1 base. This CDR3 is 14 amino acids long. The germline V gene encodes CDR1 MDHEN and CDR2 SYDVKM. The CDR3 region has the DNA TGTGCCAGCAGCTCCGGACAGGGTAACTATGGCTACACCTTC. Its protein is CASSSGQGNYGYTF.

V gene TRBV4-1 combines with J gene TRBJ2-3; D possibly uses TRBD1 or TRBD2 (5 bases each). Germline-derived CDR1 and CDR2 are MGHRA and YSYEKL. Trimming shortened V by 2 bases and J by 2 bases, and 17 bases separated the two germline ends. The length of the CDR3 is 17 residues. The CDR3 here is CASSQSFKRGATDTQYF. The CDR3 coding sequence is TGCGCCAGCAGCCAAAGCTTTAAGAGAGGGGCCACAGATACGCAGTATTTT.

The chain carries TRBV4-2 and TRBJ2-1; 11 bases line up with TRBD2. V was pared by 2 bases and J by 8 bases, with 11 bases of the junction left unmatched. The CDR3 consists of 17 residues. Per the germline V gene, CDR1 is LGHNA and CDR2 is YNFKEQ. The CDR3 DNA follows: TGTGCCAGCAGCCAAACCCCGGGACTAGCGGCCTGGGATGAGCAGTTCTTC. Translating it yields CASSQTPGLAAWDEQFF.

J is TRBJ1-5 and V is TRBV6-5; D remains unclear. CDR3 length equals 15 residues. Trimming shortened V by 0 bases and J by 1 base, and 7 bases separated the two germline ends. Germline CDR1 reads MNHEY; CDR2 reads SVGAGI. CDR3 in amino acids: CASSYSSGSNQPQHF. The CDR3 region has the DNA TGTGCCAGCAGTTACTCGAGTGGAAGCAATCAGCCCCAGCATTTT.

The chain recombines TRBV28 with TRBJ1-4; D is unclear. V lost 2 bases, J lost 7 bases, and 14 bases lay in between. The CDR3 loop spans 15 amino acids. CDR1 is MDHEN, CDR2 SYDVKM, per germline. This CDR3 is CASSLSTLIGEKLFF. Here the CDR3 DNA reads TGTGCCAGCAGTTTAAGTACACTCATAGGTGAAAAACTGTTTTTT.

The chain has TRBV5-1 and TRBJ2-5; 10 bases are shared with TRBD2. V was clipped by 0 bases and J by 1 base; unmatched bases: 6. Germline V gene sequence: CDR1 SGHRS, CDR2 YFSETQ. The CDR3 is made up of 17 amino acids. CDR3 in DNA: TGCGCCAGCAGCTTGGCCGCAGTAGCGGGGGGCCAAGAGACCCAGTACTTC. This gives the protein CASSLAAVAGGQETQYF.

J is TRBJ2-3 and V is TRBV24-1; D is perhaps TRBD1 (5 bases). From germline, CDR1 is KGHDR and CDR2 SFDVKD. Trimming took off 4 bases at V and 3 bases at J, with 13 bases between the two ends. CDR3 length: 15 amino acids. The CDR3 spells CATSEPGGQTDTQYF. For the CDR3, the DNA is TGTGCCACCAGTGAACCGGGCGGACAAACAGATACGCAGTATTTT.

V is TRBV30 and J is TRBJ2-3; 10 bases map to TRBD2. The CDR3 length is 16 residues. Germline trimming cut 4 bases from V and 0 bases from J; bases unmatched to any gene: 7. Per the germline V gene, CDR1 is GTSNPN and CDR2 is SVGIG (reference sequence). Here the CDR3 reads CAWTQGLAASTDTQYF. Here the CDR3 DNA reads TGTGCCTGGACCCAAGGACTAGCGGCTAGCACAGATACGCAGTATTTT.

The chain is built from TRBV7-2 and TRBJ2-1; the D is unclear. The V end was cut by 4 bases, the J end by 13 bases, with 20 bases between. Per the germline V gene, CDR1 is SGHTA and CDR2 is FQGNSA. The CDR3 extends over 14 amino acids. This CDR3 reads CASSSSPAIRRQFF. The DNA of the CDR3 is TGTGCCAGCAGCTCATCCCCCGCGATTAGGCGCCAGTTCTTC.

The genes are TRBV27 and TRBJ1-6, with D unclear. The CDR3 runs 12 residues. Germline CDR1 MNHEY, CDR2 SMNVEV (reference sequence). V lost 6 bases to trimming and J lost 4 bases, with 4 bases between them. CDR3 sequence: CASSVYNSPLHF. Here the CDR3 DNA reads TGTGCCAGCAGCGTTTATAATTCACCCCTCCACTTT.

The rearrangement links TRBV6-5 to TRBJ2-7, with TRBD2 matching over 9 bases. The CDR3 has 15 amino acids. Germline CDR1 MNHEY, CDR2 SVGAGI. The V gene end was trimmed by 5 bases and the J gene end by 0 bases; junction bases not matched to a gene: 5. The CDR3: CASSLTTSGSYEQYF. Written as DNA, the CDR3 is TGTGCCAGCAGTCTGACGACTAGCGGCTCCTACGAGCAGTACTTC.

The chain joins TRBV30 to TRBJ2-1, with TRBD2 identical over 16 bases. The germline V gene encodes CDR1 GTSNPN and CDR2 SVGIG (reference sequence). The J segment lost 9 bases and the V segment lost 4 bases, leaving 6 bases of the junction unmatched. The CDR3 length is 15 residues. The chain's CDR3 is CAWKGTSGGASEQFF. The CDR3 DNA follows: TGTGCCTGGAAAGGGACTAGCGGGGGGGCTAGTGAGCAGTTCTTC.

This clone was recorded once. The chain recombines TRBV2 with TRBJ2-7; no reliable D call. This CDR3 spans 11 amino acids. CDR1 is SNHLY and CDR2 is FYNNEI in the germline V gene. Trimming took 6 bases from V and 7 from J, leaving 10 bases between them. As DNA, the CDR3 is TGTGCCAGCAGAGACAATGGGGAGCAGTACTTC. Its translation is CASRDNGEQYF.

This chain uses TRBV19 with TRBJ2-6; D gene unclear. Germline-derived CDR1 and CDR2 are LNHDA and SQIVND (reference sequence). V dropped 7 bases and J dropped 0 bases, with 10 bases sitting between them. The CDR3 totals 15 residues. The CDR3 DNA is TGTGCCAGTAAGTCTGGCTACTCTGGGGCCAACGTCCTGACTTTC. It codes for CASKSGYSGANVLTF.

The rearrangement links TRBV6-5 to TRBJ2-3, with TRBD1 matching 8 bases. The CDR3 totals 16 residues. In germline, CDR1 is MNHEY, CDR2 SVGAGI. The ends lost 0 bases at V and 8 bases at J; junction bases unmatched: 10. The CDR3 is CASSYSGTGSGGTQYF. The CDR3 region has the DNA TGTGCCAGCAGTTACTCCGGGACAGGTTCGGGTGGTACGCAGTATTTT.

The rearrangement joins TRBV30 to TRBJ2-2; 8 positions match TRBD1. The J segment lost 0 bases and the V segment lost 3 bases, leaving 9 bases of the junction unmatched. The germline gives CDR1 GTSNPN, CDR2 SVGIG (reference sequence). This CDR3 is built from 17 residues. In nucleotides, the CDR3 is TGTGCCTGGAGCGCGGACAGGGTAACCACGAACACCGGGGAGCTGTTTTTT. Translated: CAWSADRVTTNTGELFF.

The chain recombines TRBV7-3 with TRBJ2-1; 7 bases agree with TRBD2. CDR3 size: 17 residues. V lost 5 bases and J lost 0; bases outside the gene matches: 10. Germline assignment: CDR1 SGHTA and CDR2 FQGTGA. DNA of the CDR3: TGTGCCAGCAGCGCGACTAGCCCTATCGCCTCCTACAATGAGCAGTTCTTC. Its translation: CASSATSPIASYNEQFF.

This rearrangement joins TRBV2 to TRBJ1-3; 9 bases line up with TRBD1. This CDR3 comprises 17 residues. The junction had 11 bases not matched to a gene; V was cut back by 5 bases and J by 3 bases. Germline V CDR1 and CDR2: SNHLY, FYNNEI. CDR3 sequence: CASSSRTGGVNGNTIYF. The CDR3 DNA reads TGTGCCAGCAGTTCGAGAACAGGGGGCGTTAATGGAAACACCATATATTTT.

This clone was observed a few times. This chain uses TRBV5-6 with TRBJ2-2, with D maybe TRBD2 (6 bases). Germline V gene sequence: CDR1 SGHDT, CDR2 YYEEEE. The CDR3 runs to 12 residues. Trimming left V 1 base short and J 13 bases short, with 11 bases between. The CDR3 nucleotides are TGTGCCAGCAGCTTGCTCACAGCGGGGCTGTTTTTT. It specifies CASSLLTAGLFF.

J is TRBJ2-1 and V is TRBV3-1 (or the pseudogene TRBV3-2); perhaps TRBD1 as D (5 bases). From germline, CDR1 is LGHDT and CDR2 YNNKEL (reference sequence). The CDR3 is made up of 16 amino acids. The V and J ends lost 4 bases and 1 base respectively, with 14 bases between them. CDR3 region: CASSPTTAWSYNEQFF. In DNA form, the CDR3 reads TGTGCCAGCAGCCCCACGACAGCGTGGTCCTACAATGAGCAGTTCTTC.

The chain links TRBV29-1 to TRBJ1-4; D perhaps matches TRBD1 (5 bases). The CDR3 sequence is 14 residues long. Per the germline V gene, CDR1 is SQVTM and CDR2 is ANQGSEA. Trimming took off 6 bases at V and 4 bases at J, with 15 bases between the two ends. The CDR3 region has the DNA TGCAGCGTGGCCGGGACGCTGCTTAATGAAAAACTGTTTTTT. It codes for CSVAGTLLNEKLFF.